This T cell receptor beta chain was identified in a study of OX40 agonist ivuxolimab in advanced cancers. Study-wide results and limits: Antigen specificity of clonally expanded peripheral T cells was not established. Low normalized T-cell clonal expansion was also seen in some nonresponders. CD8+ T cells showed, on average, more clonal expansion than CD4+ cells.

Blood sampling was done at baseline, cycle 4 day 1, and cycle 7 day 1. A note on this clone: The target antigen is unknown.

Libraries were prepared by immunoSEQ multiplex PCR; TCRdb keeps only in-frame clonotypes and omits some of them. The sample has just over 80,000 clones, roughly 84% seen once. Germline assignment: CDR1 SGHRS and CDR2 YFSETQ. Losses at the gene ends were 0 bases for V and 4 bases for J; bases not matched to a gene: 4. The CDR3 is made up of 15 amino acids. The chain couples TRBV5-1 to TRBJ1-3; the match to TRBD1 covers 7 bases. The sequencing used CD4+ or CD8+ T cells sorted from blood, collected in a trial of the OX40 agonist ivuxolimab. This TCR derives from an adult with an advanced solid tumor such as melanoma, head and neck, liver or kidney cancer. CDR3 sequence (DNA): TGCGCCAGCAGCTTGGGTACAGGGGCAGGAAACACCATATATTTT. The encoded protein is CASSLGTGAGNTIYF.